The 23 T cell receptor beta chains in this list originate from one sample, sequenced in a study of blood T cell repertoires in COVID-19. Libraries were prepared by immunoSEQ multiplex PCR; TCRdb keeps only in-frame clonotypes and omits some of them. The sample consists of 91,000 or so clones, 80% to 95% of them appearing once. Sequencing was done on a sample of peripheral blood. The source is a woman in her fifties or sixties in a cohort sampled during active COVID-19.

The table lists this clone with a count of one. This chain uses TRBV4-1 with TRBJ1-4, with 8 bases aligning to TRBD1. Per the germline V gene, CDR1 is MGHRA and CDR2 is YSYEKL. With 3 bases clipped from V and 7 bases from J, the junction kept 7 bases outside the gene matches. The CDR3 sequence is 15 residues long. The CDR3 DNA is TGCGCCAGCAGCCAGGAGACAGGGGCTGGTGAAAAACTGTTTTTT. This encodes CASSQETGAGEKLFF.

V and J are TRBV29-1 and TRBJ2-7; TRBD1 agrees at 7 bases. Germline V gene data show CDR1 as SQVTM and CDR2 as ANQGSEA. This CDR3 has 12 amino acids. The V gene end was trimmed by 5 bases and the J gene end by 6 bases; junction bases not matched to a gene: 7. CDR3 amino acids: CSVSRNRGEQYF. Written as DNA, the CDR3 is TGCAGCGTTTCACGTAACAGGGGCGAGCAGTACTTC.

J is TRBJ1-3 and V is TRBV5-1; TRBD1 agrees at 8 bases. The germline V gene has CDR1 SGHRS and CDR2 YFSETQ. V shed 4 bases and J 2 bases; nucleotides not matched to a gene: 8. The CDR3 covers 16 residues. The CDR3 reads CASSLTQQGAGNTIYF. CDR3 DNA sequence: TGCGCCAGCAGCCTAACACAACAGGGGGCTGGAAACACCATATATTTT.

The chain couples TRBV6-5 to TRBJ2-7; D perhaps matches TRBD1 (6 bases). V lost 6 bases to trimming and J lost 2 bases, with 11 bases between them. Germline lookup yields CDR1 MNHEY and CDR2 SVGAGI. The CDR3 consists of 13 residues. The CDR3 region has the DNA TGTGCCAGCAGGACAGGCGCTACCTACGAGCAGTACTTC. Translating it yields CASRTGATYEQYF.

This clone was picked up a small number of times. The chain couples TRBV10-3 to TRBJ1-1; D remains ambiguous. The germline V gene has CDR1 ENHRY and CDR2 SYGVKD. V was shortened by 9 bases and J by 0 bases, with 11 bases between the two germline ends. The CDR3 runs to 13 residues. As DNA, the CDR3 is TGTGCCATTACGTCGGGAATGAACACTGAAGCTTTCTTT. Its protein product is CAITSGMNTEAFF.

The chain recombines TRBV5-1 with TRBJ2-7, with D possibly matching TRBD2 (6 bases). Trimming took 0 bases from V and 2 from J, leaving 12 bases between them. Germline V gene sequence: CDR1 SGHRS, CDR2 YFSETQ. This CDR3 spans 15 amino acids. Here the CDR3 DNA reads TGCGCCAGCAGCTTGGGCGGGGAGCATACCTACGAGCAGTACTTC. It codes for CASSLGGEHTYEQYF.

This clone appeared a single time. The V and J genes are TRBV28 and TRBJ1-3, with TRBD1 matching 10 bases. The junction had 7 bases not matched to a gene; V was cut back by 5 bases and J by 3 bases. The length of the CDR3 is 16 residues. The germline V gene encodes CDR1 MDHEN and CDR2 SYDVKM. The CDR3 spells CASSAPGTGVGNTIYF. The CDR3 DNA follows: TGTGCCAGCAGTGCACCCGGGACAGGGGTTGGAAACACCATATATTTT.

The chain carries TRBV30 and TRBJ1-2, with 7 bases that match TRBD1. V dropped 3 bases and J dropped 1; count of bases not matched to a gene: 8. Germline V gene lookup returns CDR1 GTSNPN and CDR2 SVGIG (reference sequence). The CDR3 has 15 residues. The CDR3 is CAWRQTGSLNYGYTF. CDR3 nucleotide sequence: TGTGCCTGGAGACAGACAGGGTCCCTTAACTATGGCTACACCTTC.

This chain joins TRBV19 and TRBJ2-1; 7 positions match TRBD2. The V segment lost 5 bases and the J segment 6 bases; nucleotides outside the gene matches: 13. Germline loops: CDR1 LNHDA, CDR2 SQIVND (reference sequence). The CDR3 is 16 amino acids. The CDR3 sequence is CASSPRRTRAGNEQFF. Written as DNA, the CDR3 is TGTGCCAGTAGTCCCAGGAGGACTAGAGCCGGCAATGAGCAGTTCTTC.

The chain combines TRBV6-5 with TRBJ2-3; D is unresolved. Germline-derived CDR1 and CDR2 are MNHEY and SVGAGI. The CDR3 covers 16 residues. The germline V and J ends were trimmed by 4 bases and 0 bases, with 14 bases remaining between them. CDR3 amino acids: CASSSLAVTSTDTQYF. The DNA for the CDR3 is TGTGCCAGCAGTTCCTTGGCGGTAACTAGCACAGATACGCAGTATTTT.

The CDR3 reads CASSLSREDTIYF. CDR3 DNA sequence: TGTGCCAGCAGCTTAAGTAGGGAGGACACCATATATTTT. This rearrangement joins TRBV7-3 to TRBJ1-3, with D unclear. Trimming removed 1 base at V and 8 bases at J, with 9 bases between. Germline-derived CDR1 and CDR2 are SGHTA and FQGTGA. The CDR3 spans 13 residues.

The chain links TRBV7-2 to TRBJ2-1; D is perhaps TRBD2 (6 bases). The CDR3 length is 15 residues. Trimming cost V 2 bases and J 3 bases, with 11 bases left between them. Germline V gives CDR1 SGHTA, CDR2 FQGNSA. Here the CDR3 DNA reads TGTGCCAGCAGCTTAACTTTCGGGGGCTACAATGAGCAGTTCTTC. Amino acid sequence: CASSLTFGGYNEQFF.

The chain uses TRBV20-1 and TRBJ1-4; D is unresolved. The V and J ends lost 3 bases and 1 base respectively, with 6 bases between them. CDR3 size: 13 residues. The V gene's germline CDR1 is DFQATT and CDR2 SNEGSKA (reference sequence). CDR3 DNA sequence: TGCAGTGCTAGTTCCGGAACTAATGAAAAACTGTTTTTT. Residues: CSASSGTNEKLFF.

The chain carries TRBV6-5 and TRBJ1-3; D not resolved. The CDR3 contains 15 residues. Trimming cost V 0 bases and J 3 bases, with 9 bases left between them. Germline V lookup: CDR1 MNHEY, CDR2 SVGAGI. The CDR3 region is CASSYSRRSGNTIYF. CDR3 nucleotides: TGTGCCAGCAGTTACTCACGGAGGAGTGGAAACACCATATATTTT.

The chain has TRBV5-1 and TRBJ2-5; 15 bases align to TRBD2. CDR1 SGHRS and CDR2 YFSETQ come from the germline V gene. Germline trimming cut 0 bases from V and 4 bases from J; bases unmatched to any gene: 4. This CDR3 is 17 amino acids long. CDR3 protein: CASSLAGTSGRIETQYF. The CDR3 DNA follows: TGCGCCAGCAGCTTGGCTGGGACTAGCGGGAGGATAGAGACCCAGTACTTC. Based on the CDR3 plus reference TRBV5-1 and TRBJ2-5, the full variable domain is KAGVTQTPRYLIKTRGQQVTLSCSPISGHRSVSWYQQTPGQGLQFLFEYFSETQRNKGNFPGRFSGRQFSNSRSEMNVSTLELGDSALYLCASSLAGTSGRIETQYFGPGTRLLVL.

CDR3: CASSPPSTGANEKLFF. CDR3 in DNA: TGTGCCAGCTCACCACCGAGTACGGGAGCTAATGAAAAACTGTTTTTT. The chain is built from TRBV18 and TRBJ1-4; D not certain. Looked up from germline, CDR1 is KGHSH and CDR2 is LQKENI. This CDR3 has 16 residues. V was pared by 0 bases and J by 3 bases, with 11 bases between.

The chain is built from TRBV19 and TRBJ2-7; 14 nucleotides match TRBD2. The length of the CDR3 is 13 residues. The germline gives CDR1 LNHDA, CDR2 SQIVND (reference sequence). V trimming: 8 bases; J trimming: 7 bases; junction bases outside the gene matches: 4. This CDR3 is CASARLAGGEQYF. CDR3 bases: TGTGCCAGTGCACGACTAGCGGGGGGGGAGCAGTACTTC.

The chain has TRBV24-1 and TRBJ1-2; 11 nucleotides align to TRBD1. Germline V CDR1 and CDR2: KGHDR, SFDVKD. J lost 7 bases, V lost 9 bases, and 15 bases had no gene match. The CDR3 runs 16 residues. The CDR3 spells CATALLRTGGVCGYTF. CDR3 nucleotides: TGTGCCACCGCGCTCTTACGGACAGGGGGCGTATGTGGCTACACCTTC.

This rearrangement joins TRBV2 to TRBJ2-2, with TRBD1 identical over 8 bases. The CDR3 contains 17 residues. Unmatched junction bases numbered 17, after V lost 10 bases and J lost 4 bases. Germline V gene sequence: CDR1 SNHLY, CDR2 FYNNEI. CDR3 in DNA: TGTGCCACCACCAAAGGCCCCAGGGGGCAGGGCACCGGGGAGCTGTTTTTT. Protein product: CATTKGPRGQGTGELFF.

The chain links TRBV10-3 to TRBJ2-7; unclear D gene. Trimming stripped 3 bases from V and 3 bases from J, with 15 bases between. CDR3 length: 15 amino acids. CDR1 and CDR2 from the germline V gene are ENHRY and SYGVKD. The CDR3 protein is CAISDQAEAYYEQYF. The DNA of the CDR3 is TGTGCCATCAGTGATCAGGCAGAAGCTTACTACGAGCAGTACTTC.

CDR3 sequence: CASSFSEGVEQFF. In DNA form, the CDR3 reads TGTGCCAGCAGCTTTAGTGAGGGGGTTGAGCAGTTCTTC. The J gene is TRBJ2-1, the V gene TRBV11-2, with a weak D call TRBD1 (6 bases). Germline CDR1 SGHAT, CDR2 FQNNGV. This CDR3 region has 13 residues. V lost 3 bases, J lost 9 bases, and 12 bases lay in between.

The chain is built from TRBV6-5 and TRBJ1-2, with a weak D call TRBD1 (6 bases). V was clipped by 4 bases and J by 4 bases, with 13 bases between them. The CDR3 contains 14 residues. The V gene's germline CDR1 is MNHEY and CDR2 SVGAGI. CDR3 in amino acids: CASSSGGEGYGYTF. In nucleotides, the CDR3 is TGTGCCAGCAGTTCGGGGGGCGAAGGCTATGGCTACACCTTC.

V and J are TRBV19 and TRBJ1-5; TRBD1 matches 7 bases. V shed 3 bases, J shed 4 bases, and the junction held 3 bases outside the gene matches. Germline V gene data show CDR1 as LNHDA and CDR2 as SQIVND (reference sequence). The CDR3 sequence is 14 residues long. This chain's CDR3 is CASSIDRANQPQHF. CDR3 sequence (DNA): TGTGCCAGTAGTATTGACAGGGCAAATCAGCCCCAGCATTTT.